A few counts support the clone carrying this TCR beta chain. Its specificity is not known. A multiplex PCR was run with 60 Vbeta primers and 13 Jbeta primers. TCRdb's table, derived via immunoSEQ multiplex PCR, lists solely in-frame clones and lacks some. The table shows roughly 150,000 clones, with around 85% occurring only once. This entry comes from a study of cytomegalovirus exposure and HLA in healthy donors. Study overall: A previous analysis identified 95 million to 140 million unique TCR beta sequences derived from some 170 million T cells.

Study-level results: TCR beta sequences reportedly predicted the HLA-A and HLA-B alleles of most subjects accurately.

This CDR3 has 16 amino acids. Germline trimming cut 1 base from V and 2 bases from J; bases unmatched to any gene: 9. Per the germline V gene, CDR1 is SGHDT and CDR2 is YYEEEE. The rearrangement joins TRBV5-6 to TRBJ2-7, with 7 bases matching TRBD1. Sequencing input: PBMCs. The receptor comes from a boy between 2 and 10 years old in good health and CMV-seronegative. CDR3 sequence reads: CASSLIRRDRAYEQYF. The CDR3 DNA sequence: TGTGCCAGCAGCTTGATTCGACGCGACAGGGCCTACGAGCAGTACTTC.